This TCR beta chain was retrieved from a study of CXCR3-negative and CXCR3-positive naive CD8 T cells. The study, taken as a whole, reports: Once cells were cryopreserved, CXCR3 expression went down partly, and most assays used fresh PBMCs. Naive CXCR3-positive and CXCR3-negative cells shared similar TRBV-TRBJ usage, unlike memory cells. TRB CDR3s were more hydrophobic in CXCR3-positive than in CXCR3-negative naive cells.

Points on this clonotype: The antigen remains undetermined.

Each CD8+ T cell subset was sorted in triplicate, a few hundred thousand cells each. 5' RACE that incorporated UMI labels was used to prepare the TRB cDNA libraries. TCRdb re-analyzed the 5' RACE reads; it lists each CDR3 protein once, without DNA. This sample contains approximately 58,000 distinct CDR3 sequences. This CDR3 is 14 amino acids long. CDR1 is MNHEY, CDR2 SVGEGT, per germline. This chain links TRBV6-2 or TRBV6-3 with TRBJ2-2; TCRdb reports TRBD1, a call that lacks DNA to check it against. Sequenced: naive CXCR3- CD8+ T cells from blood. Subset of the sample: CD45RO-CCR7+CD27+CD95- naive CD8+ T cells lacking CXCR3 (TNR3-). This TCR was recovered from a human donor in good health. Some clones in this sample may be carry-over from other donors' samples. CDR3 region: CASSLAGETGELFF.